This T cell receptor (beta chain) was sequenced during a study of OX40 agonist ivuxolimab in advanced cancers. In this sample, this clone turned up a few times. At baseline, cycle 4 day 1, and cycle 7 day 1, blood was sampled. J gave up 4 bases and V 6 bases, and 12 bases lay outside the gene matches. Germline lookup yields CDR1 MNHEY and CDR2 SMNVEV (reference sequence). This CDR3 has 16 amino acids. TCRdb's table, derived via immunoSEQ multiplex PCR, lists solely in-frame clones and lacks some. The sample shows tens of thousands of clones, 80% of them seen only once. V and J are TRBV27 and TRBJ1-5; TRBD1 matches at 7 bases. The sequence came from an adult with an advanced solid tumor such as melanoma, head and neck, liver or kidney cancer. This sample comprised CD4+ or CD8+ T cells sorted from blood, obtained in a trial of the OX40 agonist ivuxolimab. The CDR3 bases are TGTGCCAGCAGCCCGAAGGGGGCTCTATTAAATCAGCCCCAGCATTTT. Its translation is CASSPKGALLNQPQHF.